One sample yielded the 30 T cell receptor beta chains listed below, sequenced in a study of T-cell memory formation after mild COVID-19. In TCRdb, the 5' RACE reads were re-called with MiXCR into one record per CDR3 protein. The sample yields about 140,000 distinct CDR3 sequences, around 5.8% seen once. Sequencing input: PBMCs or a T cell subset sorted from them (not recorded which). Receptors were obtained from an adult woman who had mild COVID-19 (a few samples of this study predate the infection). Cell type and time point are not known.

This clonotype was counted ten times or more. This rearrangement joins TRBV5-1 to TRBJ2-1, with 7 bases aligning to TRBD1. The germline gives CDR1 SGHRS, CDR2 YFSETQ. The CDR3 extends over 13 amino acids. The V and J ends lost 2 bases and 10 bases, in that order; junction bases with no gene match: 6. CDR3 residues: CASSLQGNGEQFF. The CDR3 DNA reads TGCGCCAGCAGCTTACAGGGGAATGGGGAGCAGTTCTTC.

This clonotype was detected a few times. V gene TRBV6-5 combines with J gene TRBJ2-7, with D uncertain. The ends were cut back, 8 bases at V and 2 bases at J, with 7 bases in the middle. CDR1 and CDR2 (germline): MNHEY, SVGAGI. CDR3 length: 11 amino acids. The chain's CDR3 is CASWDPYEQYF. As DNA, the CDR3 is TGTGCCAGCTGGGATCCCTACGAGCAGTACTTC.

The rearrangement links TRBV20-1 to TRBJ2-3, with 10 bases identical to TRBD2. The CDR3 length is 12 residues. Trimming cost V 6 bases and J 5 bases; bases outside gene matches: 2. CDR1 is DFQATT and CDR2 is SNEGSKA in the germline V gene (reference sequence). The CDR3 region is CSATSGVDTQYF. The CDR3 nucleotides read TGCAGTGCAACTAGCGGGGTAGATACGCAGTATTTT.

Ten or more counts support this clonotype. The genes are TRBV7-9 and TRBJ2-7; D is perhaps TRBD2 (6 bases). CDR1 SEHNR and CDR2 FQNEAQ come from the germline V gene (reference sequence). CDR3 size: 15 residues. Trimming shortened V by 2 bases and J by 3 bases, and 14 bases separated the two germline ends. CDR3 DNA sequence: TGTGCCAGCAGCTTACCGGGGGAACTCAACTACGAGCAGTACTTC. This translates into CASSLPGELNYEQYF.

This clonotype was observed many times. This rearrangement joins TRBV7-8 to TRBJ2-1, with D possibly being TRBD2 (6 bases). With 6 bases removed from V and 5 bases from J, the gap between germline ends came to 17 bases. The CDR3 has 15 amino acids. Germline values: CDR1 SGHVS, CDR2 FQNEAQ. This chain's CDR3 is CASRPYGSNHNEQFF. In DNA, the CDR3 is TGTGCCAGCAGACCGTACGGGAGTAACCACAATGAGCAGTTCTTC.

This clonotype has a handful of counts. The chain joins TRBV6-2 or TRBV6-3 to TRBJ2-2, with D possibly called TRBD1 or TRBD2 (5 bases each). CDR3 length: 15 amino acids. Trimming stripped 5 bases from V and 0 bases from J, with 10 bases between. Germline V gene sequence: CDR1 MNHEY, CDR2 SVGEGT. The CDR3 spells CASSQGTANTGELFF. Here the CDR3 DNA reads TGTGCCAGCAGTCAAGGGACGGCGAACACCGGGGAGCTGTTTTTT.

In nucleotides, the CDR3 is TGTGCCAGCAGTTCACCGAGGCGGCTGGGGGAAGCTTTCTTT. This codes for CASSSPRRLGEAFF. The V gene is TRBV12-3 or TRBV12-4, the J gene TRBJ1-1; no reliable D call. The CDR3 extends over 14 amino acids. The ends were cut back, 4 bases at V and 8 bases at J, with 17 bases in the middle.

This clonotype was detected a few times. V usage is TRBV5-4 and J usage is TRBJ1-5; possibly TRBD1 for D (5 bases). Germline V lookup: CDR1 SGHNT, CDR2 YYREEE (reference sequence). CDR3 length: 13 amino acids. Trimming cost V 5 bases and J 5 bases, with 11 bases left between them. CDR3 region: CASSMDTYQPQHF. As DNA, the CDR3 is TGTGCCAGCAGTATGGACACATATCAGCCCCAGCATTTT.

This clonotype was counted ten times or more. V is TRBV5-1 and J is TRBJ1-2; 8 bases agree with TRBD1. With V trimmed by 0 bases and J by 2 bases, 9 bases remained unmatched. This CDR3 region has 17 residues. Germline V gives CDR1 SGHRS, CDR2 YFSETQ. In DNA, the CDR3 is TGCGCCAGCAGCTTGGGAGAGGACAGGGTGACAAACTATGGCTACACCTTC. Translating gives CASSLGEDRVTNYGYTF.

The chain uses TRBV7-2 and TRBJ2-1; 9 positions agree with TRBD2. This CDR3 is built from 17 residues. Germline V gives CDR1 SGHTA, CDR2 FQGNSA. V dropped 5 bases and J dropped 6; count of bases not matched to a gene: 14. CDR3 in DNA: TGTGCCAGCAGCCGTCAAACTAGCGGGCGTTTTGGCAATGAGCAGTTCTTC. Translating gives CASSRQTSGRFGNEQFF.

This clonotype was seen at least ten times. CDR3 loop: CASSPSHTNTEAFF. The CDR3, as DNA: TGTGCCAGCTCACCGTCACATACGAACACTGAAGCTTTCTTT. The chain combines TRBV18 with TRBJ1-1; D unresolved. The CDR3 is made up of 14 amino acids. CDR1 is KGHSH and CDR2 is LQKENI in the germline V gene. Trimming left V 3 bases short and J 1 base short, with 9 bases between.

The chain employs TRBV2 and TRBJ2-6; D ambiguous. Germline assignment: CDR1 SNHLY and CDR2 FYNNEI. Deletions cut 0 bases from V and 1 base from J, with 7 bases between. This CDR3 is built from 16 residues. The CDR3 nucleotides are TGTGCCAGCAGTGAAGCCATGGGTTCTGGGGCCAACGTCCTGACTTTC. Translated, it gives CASSEAMGSGANVLTF.

This clonotype was counted a few times. This chain uses TRBV6-5 with TRBJ1-2; 11 nucleotides align to TRBD1. Unmatched junction bases numbered 11, after V lost 6 bases and J lost 2 bases. The CDR3 sequence is 17 residues long. Germline V gene lookup returns CDR1 MNHEY and CDR2 SVGAGI. CDR3 in amino acids: CASSRRGQGAGNYGYTF. The CDR3 nucleotides read TGTGCCAGCAGCCGCCGTGGACAGGGGGCGGGCAACTATGGCTACACCTTC.

The chain is built from TRBV5-1 and TRBJ2-7, with TRBD1 as a possible D gene (6 bases). V lost 2 bases and J lost 0, with 12 bases in between. The germline CDR1 and CDR2 sequences are SGHRS and YFSETQ. This CDR3 is 15 amino acids long. In DNA, the CDR3 is TGCGCCAGCAGCTTACAGGGCAGTTCCTCCTACGAGCAGTACTTC. Its protein product is CASSLQGSSSYEQYF.

Ten or more counts support this clonotype. The chain is built from TRBV5-1 and TRBJ1-1; 10 bases are a match to TRBD1. Germline V gene lookup returns CDR1 SGHRS and CDR2 YFSETQ. After removal of 3 bases from V and 7 bases from J, the junction contained 3 bases not matched to a gene. CDR3 length: 13 residues. The chain's CDR3 is CASSYGQGDEAFF. Here the CDR3 DNA reads TGCGCCAGCAGCTATGGACAGGGGGATGAAGCTTTCTTT.

The V and J genes are TRBV11-2 and TRBJ1-1; D is uncertain. The germline V and J ends were trimmed by 7 bases and 4 bases, with 16 bases remaining between them. The CDR3 runs 14 residues. Germline CDR1 is SGHAT and CDR2 is FQNNGV. The CDR3 DNA follows: TGTGCCAGCAACACTCTCGCGGCGGGCACTGAAGCTTTCTTT. Amino acid sequence: CASNTLAAGTEAFF. Combining the CDR3 with reference TRBV11-2 and TRBJ1-1 gives the whole variable domain EAGVAQSPRYKIIEKRQSVAFWCNPISGHATLYWYQQILGQGPKLLIQFQNNGVVDDSQLPKDRFSAERLKGVDSTLKIQPAKLEDSAVYLCASNTLAAGTEAFFGQGTRLTVV.

This clonotype was seen more than once but under ten times. The chain couples TRBV12-3 or TRBV12-4 to TRBJ2-7, with D perhaps being TRBD1 or TRBD2 (7 bases each). This CDR3 has 13 residues. Trimming pared 9 bases from V and 0 bases from J, leaving 12 bases between. The CDR3: CARGEGASYEQYF. The DNA of the CDR3 is TGTGCCAGGGGGGAGGGGGCCTCCTACGAGCAGTACTTC.

This clonotype was seen more than once but under ten times. J is TRBJ2-3 and V is TRBV5-8; possibly TRBD2 for D (6 bases). This CDR3 contains 16 residues. From germline, CDR1 is SGHTS and CDR2 YDEGEE. The V gene lost 2 bases and the J gene lost 0 bases, with 13 bases spanning the gap. DNA for the CDR3: TGTGCCAGCAGCTTCGGTGGCGGGGTTAGCACAGATACGCAGTATTTT. It is translated as CASSFGGGVSTDTQYF.

The chain combines TRBV11-1 with TRBJ2-1; TRBD2 might be the D (6 bases). CDR3 size: 16 residues. The V and J ends lost 6 bases and 5 bases respectively, with 20 bases between them. Germline V gene data show CDR1 as SGHAT and CDR2 as FQDESV (reference sequence). CDR3 protein: CASSSLVRRGDNEQFF. Here the CDR3 DNA reads TGTGCCAGCAGTTCCCTCGTGAGGCGGGGAGACAATGAGCAGTTCTTC.

V and J are TRBV6-5 and TRBJ2-1, with 8 bases lining up with TRBD1. Germline CDR1 and CDR2: MNHEY and SVGAGI. The CDR3 has 16 amino acids. The V and J ends lost 2 bases and 9 bases, in that order; junction bases with no gene match: 12. The CDR3 loop reads CASSYVGQGRSTEQFF. The CDR3 DNA follows: TGTGCCAGCAGTTACGTTGGACAGGGACGATCGACTGAGCAGTTCTTC.

In this sample, this clonotype turned up many times. V usage is TRBV4-2 and J usage is TRBJ2-5; 7 bases match TRBD1. The junction had 7 bases not matched to a gene; V was cut back by 4 bases and J by 5 bases. The CDR3 consists of 14 residues. CDR1 is LGHNA, CDR2 YNFKEQ, per germline. The CDR3 here is CASSPDRLGETQYF. CDR3 coding DNA: TGTGCCAGCAGCCCGGACAGGCTCGGTGAGACCCAGTACTTC.

The chain couples TRBV5-1 to TRBJ2-3, with 11 bases fitting TRBD2. V gave up 4 bases and J gave up 1 base; unmatched junction bases: 14. CDR1 is SGHRS and CDR2 is YFSETQ in the germline V gene. CDR3 length equals 19 residues. The CDR3 DNA reads TGCGCCAGCAGCCTCACTAGCGGGGGCCCCGACGGTGGCACAGATACGCAGTATTTT. Protein product: CASSLTSGGPDGGTDTQYF.

The gene calls are TRBV6-2 or TRBV6-3 and TRBJ2-3; 11 bases fit TRBD2. The germline gives CDR1 MNHEY, CDR2 SVGEGT. This CDR3 region has 14 residues. V was pared by 9 bases and J by 6 bases, with 8 bases of the junction left unmatched. The CDR3: CASLLAGAGDTQYF. DNA of the CDR3: TGTGCCAGTCTACTAGCGGGAGCTGGTGATACGCAGTATTTT.

Concerning this clonotype itself: It may be a read error: a sequence one base away is much more abundant. This chain connects TRBV4-1 to TRBJ1-4, with D unresolved. Looked up from germline, CDR1 is MGHRA and CDR2 is YSYEKL. With 6 bases removed from V and 7 bases from J, the gap between germline ends came to 18 bases. This CDR3 spans 15 amino acids. The CDR3, as DNA: TGCGCCAGCAGACAAAGGGCCCTGAGCGGTGAAAAACTGTTTTTT. Its translation is CASRQRALSGEKLFF.

The J gene is TRBJ1-2, the V gene TRBV12-3 or TRBV12-4; the D is unclear. Trimming removed 3 bases from V and 4 bases from J, with 6 bases in between. The CDR3 runs 12 residues. The CDR3 loop reads CASSLKSYGYTF. The CDR3 DNA follows: TGTGCCAGCAGTTTGAAGAGCTATGGCTACACCTTC.

This clonotype turned up a few times. The J gene is TRBJ2-1, the V gene TRBV24-1, with D perhaps matching TRBD1 (6 bases). V was trimmed by 0 bases and J by 0 bases, leaving 8 bases between them. The CDR3 length is 16 residues. CDR1 and CDR2 (germline): KGHDR, SFDVKD. CDR3 DNA sequence: TGTGCCACCAGTGATTTGGCGGACAGCTCCTACAATGAGCAGTTCTTC. Its protein is CATSDLADSSYNEQFF.

This chain uses TRBV9 with TRBJ2-1; D may be TRBD2 (6 bases). The CDR3 extends over 15 amino acids. V lost 4 bases and J 8 bases, leaving 19 bases between the germline ends. Germline V lookup: CDR1 SGDLS, CDR2 YYNGEE. The CDR3 nucleotides are TGTGCCAGCAGCAGAGACGGGACTCCTTTTTATGAGCAGTTCTTC. Translation: CASSRDGTPFYEQFF.

This clonotype was seen at least ten times. J is TRBJ2-2 and V is TRBV11-3; the match to TRBD2 covers 11 bases. Germline CDR1 reads SGHNT; CDR2 reads YENEEA. The trim removed 4 bases at V and 3 bases at J, leaving 4 bases unmatched. CDR3 length: 16 amino acids. CDR3 region: CASSWGLAVDTGELFF. The CDR3 coding sequence is TGTGCCAGCAGCTGGGGACTAGCGGTGGACACCGGGGAGCTGTTTTTT.

This clonotype was observed many times. The chain recombines TRBV24-1 with TRBJ2-1; D not certain. V lost 8 bases to trimming and J lost 10 bases, with 11 bases between them. The CDR3 totals 11 residues. Germline lookup yields CDR1 KGHDR and CDR2 SFDVKD. The CDR3 loop is CATTEGTEQFF. The CDR3 coding sequence is TGTGCCACCACCGAAGGTACAGAGCAGTTCTTC.

V and J are TRBV3-1 and TRBJ1-1, with 9 bases matching TRBD1. The CDR3 totals 16 residues. Germline V gives CDR1 LGHDT, CDR2 YNNKEL (reference sequence). V dropped 0 bases and J dropped 6; count of bases not matched to a gene: 8. The CDR3 bases are TGTGCCAGCAGCCAAGATAGAACAGGGGGCTTGGCTGAAGCTTTCTTT. Translated, it gives CASSQDRTGGLAEAFF.